The 24 T cell receptor beta chains presented below share a single source sample, sequenced in a study of blood T cells in healthy people across ages. A second PCR of 7 to 11 cycles used a sample-barcoded 5' primer and a J-beta primer mix. One entry per CDR3 protein, called by TCRdb with MiXCR from the 5' RACE reads. The repertoire holds approximately 800,000 distinct CDR3 sequences, with about 45% as singletons. The sequenced sample was blood. All receptors derive from an older man in good health.

A word on this clonotype: The junction shows a germline mismatch at one end, possibly a read error. The chain recombines TRBV3-1 with TRBJ2-1; TRBD2 matches at 10 bases. In germline, CDR1 is LGHDT, CDR2 YNNKEL (reference sequence). The length of the CDR3 is 15 residues. CDR3 sequence: CASSPGLADYKEQFF. The CDR3 DNA reads TGTGCCAGCAGTCCTGGACTAGCGGACTACAAGGAGCAGTTCTTC.

This chain uses TRBV5-5 with TRBJ2-4, with 7 bases aligning to TRBD2. CDR3 length: 13 amino acids. Germline values: CDR1 SGHKS, CDR2 YYEKEE (reference sequence). The junction had 2 bases not matched to a gene; V was cut back by 1 base and J by 7 bases. In nucleotides, the CDR3 is TGTGCCAGCAGCTTGCTCGGGGGGAACATTCAGTACTTC. Translation: CASSLLGGNIQYF.

The chain carries TRBV20-1 and TRBJ1-5, with D unclear. The V end lost 2 bases, the J end lost 0 bases, and 11 bases lay between the germline ends. Germline V gene sequence: CDR1 DFQATT, CDR2 SNEGSKA (reference sequence). This CDR3 is built from 15 residues. DNA for the CDR3: TGCAGTGCTAGACCCAGAGACTATAGCAATCAGCCCCAGCATTTT. Translating it yields CSARPRDYSNQPQHF.

The chain has TRBV20-1 and TRBJ2-5; perhaps TRBD1 as D (6 bases). This CDR3 region has 13 residues. V gave up 4 bases and J gave up 5 bases, with 14 bases separating them. Germline-derived CDR1 and CDR2 are DFQATT and SNEGSKA (reference sequence). For the CDR3, the DNA is TGCAGTGCTACGGGACACCAGCAGGAGACCCAGTACTTC. Protein product: CSATGHQQETQYF.

Notes on this clonotype: The junction differs from germline at one of its ends, possibly a read error. The rearrangement joins TRBV28 to TRBJ2-1, with D hard to call. Germline-derived CDR1 and CDR2 are MDHEN and SYDVKM. CDR3 size: 13 residues. The CDR3 protein is CASSPRAYNERFF. The CDR3 region has the DNA TGTGCCAGCAGTCCGCGTGCCTACAATGAGCGGTTCTTC.

The CDR3 reads CASNQMGLTGEQYF. The CDR3 bases are TGTGCCAGCAACCAAATGGGACTCACCGGGGAGCAGTACTTC. The rearrangement joins TRBV21-1 to TRBJ2-7; the table's D call, TRBD2, was not checked against the DNA. TRBV21-1 is a pseudogene locus. The length of the CDR3 is 14 residues.

The rearrangement links TRBV6-2 or TRBV6-3 to TRBJ1-4; weak D call: TRBD1 (6 bases). V lost 2 bases and J 8 bases, leaving 15 bases between the germline ends. The CDR3 is 15 amino acids. Germline V lookup: CDR1 MNHEY, CDR2 SVGEGT. The CDR3 DNA reads TGTGCCAGCAGTTACGGAACAGGGTCTCGGGAAAAACTGTTTTTT. This translates into CASSYGTGSREKLFF.

This clonotype was picked up a small number of times. The chain uses TRBV20-1 and TRBJ2-5, with 8 bases lining up with TRBD2. Germline V gene data show CDR1 as DFQATT and CDR2 as SNEGSKA (reference sequence). This CDR3 spans 16 amino acids. J gave up 5 bases and V 0 bases, and 11 bases lay outside the gene matches. The CDR3 region has the DNA TGCAGTGCTAGAGATAACCAGCGGGAGCACGTGGAGACCCAGTACTTC. Its translation is CSARDNQREHVETQYF.

A remark on this clonotype: Its ends do not fully match the called genes, so a read error is possible. V usage is TRBV9 and J usage is TRBJ2-5; the D gene is possibly TRBD1 (6 bases). CDR1 SGDLS and CDR2 YYNGEE come from the germline V gene. This CDR3 comprises 15 residues. Written as DNA, the CDR3 is TGTGCCAGCAGCCTCATGACAGGAACCCAAGGGACCCAGTACTTC. This translates into CASSLMTGTQGTQYF.

V gene TRBV7-2 combines with J gene TRBJ2-1; 10 bases fit TRBD2. The J segment lost 6 bases and the V segment lost 1 base, leaving 3 bases of the junction unmatched. This CDR3 region has 15 residues. Germline V gene sequence: CDR1 SGHTA, CDR2 FQGNSA. In nucleotides, the CDR3 is TGTGCCAGCAGCTTAGTTAGCGGGAGGTTCAATGAGCAGTTCTTC. Residues: CASSLVSGRFNEQFF.

V gene TRBV6-6 combines with J gene TRBJ2-4; 9 bases are shared with TRBD1. The DNA matches TRBJ2-7 better at its end, which makes the J call doubtful. The CDR3 totals 14 residues. Germline CDR1 is MNHNY and CDR2 is SVGAGI (reference sequence). As DNA, the CDR3 is TGTGCCAGCAGTTACCGGGACAGGGTAAACGAGCAGTACTTC. This translates into CASSYRDRVNEQYF.

The table lists this clonotype with a few counts. The rearrangement uses TRBV5-1 and TRBJ2-7, with TRBD1 identical over 7 bases. Trimming at V came to 4 bases and at J to 10 bases, leaving 11 bases not matched to a gene. The CDR3 sequence is 13 residues long. Germline lookup yields CDR1 SGHRS and CDR2 YFSETQ. This CDR3 reads CASSVQDRSLQYF. Written as DNA, the CDR3 is TGCGCCAGCAGCGTCCAGGACAGGTCGCTTCAGTACTTC.

The gene calls are TRBV7-2 and TRBJ2-1, with 8 positions matching TRBD2. V lost 2 bases to trimming and J lost 5 bases; unmatched junction nucleotides: 11. CDR1 SGHTA and CDR2 FQGNSA come from the germline V gene. The length of the CDR3 is 17 residues. CDR3 loop: CASSLFLSGSYHNEQFF. Written as DNA, the CDR3 is TGTGCCAGCAGCTTATTCCTCAGCGGGAGTTACCACAATGAGCAGTTCTTC.

The table lists this clonotype with a few counts. The J gene is TRBJ1-2, the V gene TRBV7-2; D ambiguous. The germline V gene has CDR1 SGHTA and CDR2 FQGNSA. V was pared by 1 base and J by 4 bases, with 7 bases between. This CDR3 is built from 13 residues. This chain's CDR3 is CASSLGLGYGYTF. For the CDR3, the DNA is TGTGCCAGCAGCTTAGGCCTAGGCTATGGCTACACCTTC.

V is TRBV11-2 and J is TRBJ2-2; D call uncertain. Germline V gives CDR1 SGHAT, CDR2 FQNNGV. This CDR3 is built from 13 residues. Trimming cost V 2 bases and J 5 bases, with 6 bases left between them. This CDR3 reads CASSLITTGELFF. The CDR3, as DNA: TGTGCCAGCAGCTTAATTACTACCGGGGAGCTGTTTTTT.

Concerning this clonotype: It may be a read error: a sequence one base away is much more abundant. The rearrangement links TRBV4-3 to TRBJ2-1, with D possibly TRBD2 on 5 matching bases. This CDR3 region has 18 residues. Trimming left V 0 bases short and J 12 bases short, with 27 bases between. Germline V gene data show CDR1 as LGHNA and CDR2 as YSLEER. For the CDR3, the DNA is TGCGCCAGCAGCCAAGATCCTATTGCGCAAGGCGGGTCGGATGGGCAGTTCTTC. It translates to CASSQDPIAQGGSDGQFF.

This clonotype was seen a handful of times. V gene TRBV2 combines with J gene TRBJ2-5; D is ambiguous. Trimming pared 4 bases from V and 4 bases from J, leaving 16 bases between. The V gene's germline CDR1 is SNHLY and CDR2 FYNNEI. The CDR3 covers 15 residues. DNA for the CDR3: TGTGCCAGCAGTGTAGACACCTCCTGGGGAGAGACCCAGTACTTC. Translated, it gives CASSVDTSWGETQYF.

This chain connects TRBV20-1 to TRBJ2-4; 10 bases map to TRBD1. The CDR3 is 16 residues long. Trimming at V came to 3 bases and at J to 0 bases, leaving 5 bases not matched to a gene. The germline gives CDR1 DFQATT, CDR2 SNEGSKA (reference sequence). The CDR3 sequence: CSARGDRGEAKNIQYF. The CDR3 DNA reads TGCAGTGCTAGGGGGGACAGGGGAGAAGCCAAAAACATTCAGTACTTC.

Only a few counts were recorded for this clonotype. V gene TRBV5-1 combines with J gene TRBJ2-7; the match to TRBD2 covers 10 bases. Germline V gene sequence: CDR1 SGHRS, CDR2 YFSETQ. The CDR3 runs to 16 residues. Trimming at V came to 0 bases and at J to 4 bases, leaving 7 bases not matched to a gene. The CDR3 bases are TGCGCCAGCAGCTTGGTGGCTAGCGGGAGAACGTACGAGCAGTACTTC. Its translation is CASSLVASGRTYEQYF.

The chain is built from TRBV29-1 and TRBJ1-2; D might be TRBD1 (5 bases). Germline V lookup: CDR1 SQVTM, CDR2 ANQGSEA. V was clipped by 4 bases and J by 4 bases, with 10 bases between them. The CDR3 contains 12 residues. CDR3 DNA: TGCAGCGTTGCCGGGACCCGCTATGGCTACACCTTC. This codes for CSVAGTRYGYTF.

The chain is built from TRBV12-3 or TRBV12-4 and TRBJ2-4; possibly TRBD1 for D (6 bases). The V end lost 2 bases, the J end lost 0 bases, and 11 bases lay between the germline ends. This CDR3 has 16 amino acids. This chain's CDR3 is CASSLSDSLAKNIQYF. The CDR3 DNA is TGTGCCAGCAGTTTATCGGACAGCCTAGCCAAAAACATTCAGTACTTC.

Details on this clonotype: This may be a read error, as it is one base from a much larger clone. V is TRBV7-2 and J is TRBJ2-5, with D possibly being TRBD1 or TRBD2 (5 bases each). This CDR3 has 14 amino acids. Germline V gene sequence: CDR1 SGHTA, CDR2 FQGNSA. The chain's CDR3 is CASSLALGGETKYF. The CDR3 coding sequence is TGTGCCAGCAGCTTAGCGCTTGGGGGAGAGACCAAGTACTTC.

This clonotype was seen more than once but under ten times. The chain carries TRBV11-1 and TRBJ2-1; 16 positions agree with TRBD2. Per germline, CDR1 SGHAT and CDR2 FQDESV (reference sequence). This CDR3 has 22 amino acids. Trimming at V came to 1 base and at J to 0 bases, leaving 12 bases not matched to a gene. The CDR3 DNA sequence: TGTGCCAGCAGCTTAGAATCGTACGGGACTAGCGGGAGGGACCTCTCCTACAATGAGCAGTTCTTC. Its translation is CASSLESYGTSGRDLSYNEQFF. Combining the CDR3 with reference TRBV11-1 and TRBJ2-1 gives the whole variable domain EAEVAQSPRYKITEKSQAVAFWCDPISGHATLYWYRQILGQGPELLVQFQDESVVDDSQLPKDRFSAERLKGVDSTLKIQPAELGDSAMYLCASSLESYGTSGRDLSYNEQFFGPGTRLTVL.

A note on this clonotype: A much larger clone differs by one base, so this may be a read error. V is TRBV7-8 and J is TRBJ2-1, with D tentatively TRBD1 (5 bases). Germline assignment: CDR1 SGHVS and CDR2 FQNEAQ. The V and J ends lost 1 base and 11 bases respectively, with 24 bases between them. The CDR3 is 17 residues long. The CDR3 region has the DNA TGTGCCAGCAGCTTAGATTTTGGGGCGAGAGGTTTGGATAAGCAGTTCTTC. The encoded protein is CASSLDFGARGLDKQFF.